Listed below are T cell receptor beta chains from one sample, sequenced in a study of shared clonotypes between healthy human individuals. This table comes from immunoSEQ multiplex PCR, and its TCRdb copy is limited to in-frame clones, with some not included. Among about 2.2 million clones listed, more than 85% were seen once. The sequencing input was naive CD8+ T cells from PBMCs. These receptors were obtained from a man between 18 and 29 years old in good health. Some clones in this sample may be carry-over from other donors' samples. Each CDR3 is given with its conserved first and last residue. The order of the fields is V gene, D gene, clone size, J gene, CDR3 protein, CDR3 DNA. D genes are given only for firm matches. Where a row states a size, it is once, few, many or the class of an expanded clone; other rows omit it.

v_gene: TRBV27
d_gene: .
abundance: once
j_gene: TRBJ2-7
CDR3aa: CASSLGRLSEQYF
CDR3nt: TGTGCCAGCAGTTTAGGTCGGTTATCCGAGCAGTACTTC

v_gene: TRBV28
d_gene: .
abundance: .
j_gene: TRBJ1-1
CDR3aa: CASSILTEAFF
CDR3nt: TGTGCCAGCAGTATATTGACTGAAGCTTTCTTT

v_gene: TRBV7-3
d_gene: .
abundance: .
j_gene: TRBJ2-3
CDR3aa: CASSPVGSLTDTQYF
CDR3nt: TGTGCCAGCAGCCCTGTAGGTAGCCTCACAGATACGCAGTATTTT

v_gene: TRBV4-2
d_gene: .
abundance: .
j_gene: TRBJ2-5
CDR3aa: CASSQVARGETQYF
CDR3nt: TGTGCCAGCAGCCAAGTAGCCCGAGGGGAGACCCAGTACTTC

v_gene: TRBV4-1
d_gene: .
abundance: .
j_gene: TRBJ1-3
CDR3aa: CASTTSPLGRYSGNTIYF
CDR3nt: TGCGCCAGCACCACATCCCCCCTCGGACGGTATTCTGGAAACACCATATATTTT

v_gene: TRBV5-8
d_gene: .
abundance: once
j_gene: TRBJ2-2
CDR3aa: CASSPGEAGELFF
CDR3nt: TGTGCCAGCAGCCCAGGGGAGGCCGGGGAGCTGTTTTTT

v_gene: TRBV7-8
d_gene: .
abundance: .
j_gene: TRBJ2-3
CDR3aa: CASSPTLARREDTQYF
CDR3nt: TGTGCCAGCAGCCCGACGCTAGCGCGAAGGGAAGATACGCAGTATTTT

v_gene: TRBV27
d_gene: .
abundance: .
j_gene: TRBJ1-1
CDR3aa: CASSKTGIGTEAFF
CDR3nt: TGTGCCAGCAGTAAGACAGGAATCGGGACTGAAGCTTTCTTT

v_gene: TRBV27
d_gene: TRBD1
abundance: .
j_gene: TRBJ1-2
CDR3aa: CASSLNRGNYGYTF
CDR3nt: TGTGCCAGCAGCCTAAACAGGGGAAACTATGGCTACACCTTC

v_gene: TRBV18
d_gene: TRBD2
abundance: .
j_gene: TRBJ2-1
CDR3aa: CASSPLSLREGSYNEQFF
CDR3nt: TGTGCCAGCTCACCACTTTCCCTCCGGGAGGGGTCCTACAATGAGCAGTTCTTC

v_gene: TRBV20-1
d_gene: .
abundance: .
j_gene: TRBJ2-7
CDR3aa: CSATDYEQYF
CDR3nt: TGCAGTGCTACTGACTACGAGCAGTACTTC

v_gene: TRBV7-9
d_gene: TRBD2
abundance: .
j_gene: TRBJ2-7
CDR3aa: CASGPLAGRGSYEQYF
CDR3nt: TGTGCCAGTGGGCCACTAGCGGGACGCGGCTCCTACGAGCAGTACTTC

v_gene: TRBV28
d_gene: .
abundance: .
j_gene: TRBJ2-2
CDR3aa: CASSLTGEDTGELFF
CDR3nt: TGTGCCAGCAGTTTAACCGGGGAGGACACCGGGGAGCTGTTTTTT

v_gene: TRBV2
d_gene: .
abundance: .
j_gene: TRBJ2-1
CDR3aa: CATLPSVAYNEQFF
CDR3nt: TGTGCCACCCTCCCCAGTGTGGCCTACAATGAGCAGTTCTTC

v_gene: TRBV9
d_gene: TRBD2
abundance: .
j_gene: TRBJ2-1
CDR3aa: CASSVEAGDHEQFF
CDR3nt: TGTGCCAGCAGCGTAGAAGCGGGAGATCATGAGCAGTTCTTC

v_gene: TRBV11-2
d_gene: .
abundance: .
j_gene: TRBJ1-4
CDR3aa: CASTGSPNEKLFF
CDR3nt: TGTGCCAGCACCGGGTCCCCAAATGAAAAACTGTTTTTT

v_gene: TRBV29-1
d_gene: .
abundance: .
j_gene: TRBJ2-1
CDR3aa: CRAWDSYNEQFF
CDR3nt: TGCAGAGCTTGGGACTCATACAATGAGCAGTTCTTC

v_gene: TRBV7-8
d_gene: TRBD2
abundance: .
j_gene: TRBJ2-1
CDR3aa: CASSSPSGGRTYNEQFF
CDR3nt: TGTGCCAGCAGCTCCCCTAGCGGGGGGCGAACCTACAATGAGCAGTTCTTC

v_gene: TRBV6-5
d_gene: TRBD2
abundance: once
j_gene: TRBJ2-1
CDR3aa: CASSHGRGPYNEQFF
CDR3nt: TGTGCCAGCAGCCATGGGAGGGGCCCGTACAATGAGCAGTTCTTC

v_gene: TRBV7-9
d_gene: .
abundance: .
j_gene: TRBJ2-7
CDR3aa: CASSHPQDVGGSRPYEQYF
CDR3nt: TGTGCCAGCAGCCACCCCCAGGACGTAGGGGGGAGCAGACCCTACGAGCAGTACTTC

v_gene: TRBV28
d_gene: TRBD2
abundance: .
j_gene: TRBJ2-2
CDR3aa: CASSLSREGSGELFF
CDR3nt: TGTGCCAGCAGTTTATCGCGGGAGGGGAGCGGGGAGCTGTTTTTT

v_gene: TRBV15
d_gene: .
abundance: .
j_gene: TRBJ1-5
CDR3aa: CATSPGKTMNQPQHF
CDR3nt: TGTGCCACCAGCCCCGGGAAGACAATGAATCAGCCCCAGCATTTT

v_gene: TRBV11-2
d_gene: .
abundance: .
j_gene: TRBJ2-1
CDR3aa: CASSLVLTSSYNEQFF
CDR3nt: TGTGCCAGCAGCTTAGTACTAACTAGCTCCTACAATGAGCAGTTCTTC

v_gene: TRBV2
d_gene: TRBD1
abundance: .
j_gene: TRBJ2-7
CDR3aa: CASKTVQGAFDEQYF
CDR3nt: TGTGCCAGCAAGACGGTACAGGGGGCCTTCGACGAGCAGTACTTC

v_gene: TRBV19
d_gene: .
abundance: .
j_gene: TRBJ1-1
CDR3aa: CASSTGHPSTEAFF
CDR3nt: TGTGCCAGTAGTACGGGACACCCGTCCACTGAAGCTTTCTTT

v_gene: TRBV7-2
d_gene: .
abundance: .
j_gene: TRBJ2-7
CDR3aa: CASSLPGSYEQYF
CDR3nt: TGTGCCAGCAGCTTACCGGGGTCCTACGAGCAGTACTTC

v_gene: TRBV28
d_gene: .
abundance: .
j_gene: TRBJ2-7
CDR3aa: CASSWDRPYEQYF
CDR3nt: TGTGCCAGCAGCTGGGACCGTCCCTACGAGCAGTACTTC

v_gene: TRBV7-3
d_gene: .
abundance: .
j_gene: TRBJ1-1
CDR3aa: CASSFTRRENTEAFF
CDR3nt: TGTGCCAGCAGCTTCACCAGACGGGAGAACACTGAAGCTTTCTTT

v_gene: TRBV7-8
d_gene: .
abundance: once
j_gene: TRBJ2-1
CDR3aa: CASSFTYGGYNEQFF
CDR3nt: TGTGCCAGCAGCTTCACCTATGGGGGCTACAATGAGCAGTTCTTC

v_gene: TRBV19
d_gene: .
abundance: .
j_gene: TRBJ1-3
CDR3aa: CASSIDPDSYFSGNTIYF
CDR3nt: TGTGCCAGTAGTATAGATCCCGATAGCTATTTCTCTGGAAACACCATATATTTT

v_gene: TRBV28
d_gene: TRBD1
abundance: .
j_gene: TRBJ2-1
CDR3aa: CASSFPGQGFDEQFF
CDR3nt: TGTGCCAGCAGTTTCCCGGGACAGGGTTTCGATGAGCAGTTCTTC

v_gene: TRBV4-1
d_gene: TRBD2
abundance: .
j_gene: TRBJ2-7
CDR3aa: CASSQDPGRSNEQYF
CDR3nt: TGCGCCAGCAGCCAAGATCCCGGGAGGAGCAACGAGCAGTACTTC

v_gene: TRBV13
d_gene: .
abundance: .
j_gene: TRBJ1-2
CDR3aa: CASSLGSGNGYTF
CDR3nt: TGTGCCAGCAGCTTAGGCAGTGGGAATGGCTACACCTTC

v_gene: TRBV19
d_gene: .
abundance: .
j_gene: TRBJ2-7
CDR3aa: CASSMPGFYEQYF
CDR3nt: TGTGCCAGTAGTATGCCAGGTTTCTACGAGCAGTACTTC

v_gene: TRBV5-1
d_gene: .
abundance: .
j_gene: TRBJ2-7
CDR3aa: CASSFWPQSSYEQYF
CDR3nt: TGCGCCAGCAGCTTTTGGCCTCAGAGCTCCTACGAGCAGTACTTC

v_gene: TRBV4-2
d_gene: TRBD2
abundance: .
j_gene: TRBJ2-3
CDR3aa: CASSLRPGTSDQASTDTQYF
CDR3nt: TGTGCCAGCAGCCTACGCCCCGGGACTAGCGATCAGGCTAGCACAGATACGCAGTATTTT

v_gene: TRBV9
d_gene: .
abundance: few
j_gene: TRBJ1-1
CDR3aa: CASSSGRRAEAFF
CDR3nt: TGTGCCAGCAGTTCCGGACGCAGGGCTGAAGCTTTCTTT

v_gene: TRBV15
d_gene: TRBD1
abundance: .
j_gene: TRBJ1-2
CDR3aa: CATSRGTGANYGYTF
CDR3nt: TGTGCCACCAGCAGGGGGACAGGCGCTAACTATGGCTACACCTTC

v_gene: TRBV14
d_gene: TRBD1
abundance: .
j_gene: TRBJ2-7
CDR3aa: CASSQGQGLSYEQYF
CDR3nt: TGTGCCAGCAGCCAGGGACAGGGATTATCCTACGAGCAGTACTTC

v_gene: TRBV28
d_gene: .
abundance: .
j_gene: TRBJ2-2
CDR3aa: CASSLLDSRPGELFF
CDR3nt: TGTGCCAGCAGTTTATTGGACAGCCGCCCCGGGGAGCTGTTTTTT

v_gene: TRBV4-1
d_gene: .
abundance: .
j_gene: TRBJ2-1
CDR3aa: CASSQTPGYNEQFF
CDR3nt: TGCGCCAGCAGCCAGACACCAGGGTACAATGAGCAGTTCTTC

v_gene: TRBV19
d_gene: .
abundance: once
j_gene: TRBJ2-7
CDR3aa: CASSELGRYEQYF
CDR3nt: TGTGCCAGTTCAGAACTTGGACGGTACGAGCAGTACTTC

v_gene: TRBV19
d_gene: TRBD1
abundance: .
j_gene: TRBJ1-1
CDR3aa: CASVQGVSGNTEAFF
CDR3nt: TGTGCCAGCGTACAGGGGGTTTCGGGGAACACTGAAGCTTTCTTT

v_gene: TRBV27
d_gene: TRBD1
abundance: .
j_gene: TRBJ1-2
CDR3aa: CASSFKGQTNYGYTF
CDR3nt: TGTGCCAGCAGTTTTAAGGGACAGACTAACTATGGCTACACCTTC